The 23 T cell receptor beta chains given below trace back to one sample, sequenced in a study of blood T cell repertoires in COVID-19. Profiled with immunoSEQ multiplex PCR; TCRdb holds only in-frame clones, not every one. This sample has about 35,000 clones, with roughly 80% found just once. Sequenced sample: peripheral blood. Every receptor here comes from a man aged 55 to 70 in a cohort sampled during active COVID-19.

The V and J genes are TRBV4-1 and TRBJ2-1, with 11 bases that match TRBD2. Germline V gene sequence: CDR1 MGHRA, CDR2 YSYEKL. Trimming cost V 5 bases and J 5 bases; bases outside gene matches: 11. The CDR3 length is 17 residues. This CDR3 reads CASSTRLAGTPDNEQFF. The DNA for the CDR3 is TGCGCCAGCAGCACCCGACTAGCGGGAACACCGGACAATGAGCAGTTCTTC.

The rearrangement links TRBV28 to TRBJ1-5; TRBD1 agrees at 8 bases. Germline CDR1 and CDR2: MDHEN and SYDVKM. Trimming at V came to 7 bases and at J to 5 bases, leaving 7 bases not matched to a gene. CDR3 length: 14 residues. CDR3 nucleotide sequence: TGTGCCAGCATCAGTGGACAGGGTTATCAGCCCCAGCATTTT. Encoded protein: CASISGQGYQPQHF.

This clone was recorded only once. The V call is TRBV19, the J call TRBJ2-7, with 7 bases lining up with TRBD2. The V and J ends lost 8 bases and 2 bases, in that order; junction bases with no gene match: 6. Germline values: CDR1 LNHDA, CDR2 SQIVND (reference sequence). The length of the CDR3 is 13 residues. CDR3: CASGKRGAYEQYF. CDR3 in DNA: TGTGCCAGTGGTAAACGGGGGGCCTACGAGCAGTACTTC.

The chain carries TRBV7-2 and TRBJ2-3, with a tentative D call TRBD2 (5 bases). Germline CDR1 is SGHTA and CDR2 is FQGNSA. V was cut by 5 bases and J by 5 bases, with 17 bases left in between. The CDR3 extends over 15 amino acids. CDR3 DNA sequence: TGTGCCAGCAGCCGCGCAGCTAGCCCCAAAGATACGCAGTATTTT. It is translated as CASSRAASPKDTQYF.

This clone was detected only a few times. CDR3 DNA: TGTGCCAGCAGCCAAGGGTCGGGGACTAGCGGGAGTTTTGGGTACGAGCAGTACTTC. Amino acids: CASSQGSGTSGSFGYEQYF. This chain uses TRBV4-2 with TRBJ2-7; 14 nucleotides align to TRBD2. The ends lost 1 base at V and 4 bases at J; junction bases unmatched: 12. The CDR3 runs to 19 residues. Germline lookup yields CDR1 LGHNA and CDR2 YNFKEQ.

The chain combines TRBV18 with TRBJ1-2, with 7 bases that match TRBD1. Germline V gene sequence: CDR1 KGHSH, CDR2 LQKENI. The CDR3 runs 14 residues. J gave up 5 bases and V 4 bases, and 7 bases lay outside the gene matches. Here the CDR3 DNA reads TGTGCCAGCTCACGGGACAGAGCCGTTTATGGCTACACCTTC. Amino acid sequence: CASSRDRAVYGYTF.

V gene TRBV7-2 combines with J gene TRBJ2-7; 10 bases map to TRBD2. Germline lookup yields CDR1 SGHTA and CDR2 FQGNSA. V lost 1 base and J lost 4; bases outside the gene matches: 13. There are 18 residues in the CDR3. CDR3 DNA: TGTGCCAGCAGCTTAGGTCATTTGGGGGAGCGGGGGGGATACGAGCAGTACTTC. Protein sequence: CASSLGHLGERGGYEQYF.

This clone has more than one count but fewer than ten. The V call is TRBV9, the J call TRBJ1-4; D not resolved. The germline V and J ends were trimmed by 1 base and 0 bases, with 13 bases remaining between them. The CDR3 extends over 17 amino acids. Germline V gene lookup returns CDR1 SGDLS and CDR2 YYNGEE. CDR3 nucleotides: TGTGCCAGCAGCGTATACCCACAGCCAGCAACTAATGAAAAACTGTTTTTT. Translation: CASSVYPQPATNEKLFF.

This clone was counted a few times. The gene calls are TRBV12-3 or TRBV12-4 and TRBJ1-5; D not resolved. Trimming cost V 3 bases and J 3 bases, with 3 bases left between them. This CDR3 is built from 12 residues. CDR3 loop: CASSFYNQPQHF. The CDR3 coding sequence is TGTGCCAGCAGTTTTTACAATCAGCCCCAGCATTTT.

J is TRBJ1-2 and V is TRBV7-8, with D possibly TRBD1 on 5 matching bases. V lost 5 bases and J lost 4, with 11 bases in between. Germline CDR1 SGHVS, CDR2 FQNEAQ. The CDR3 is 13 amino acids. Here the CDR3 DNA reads TGTGCCAGCAGCGATCGACAGTTCTATGGCTACACCTTC. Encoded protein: CASSDRQFYGYTF.

The CDR3 spells CASSPLAGGNTGELFF. CDR3 coding DNA: TGTGCCAGCAGCCCGTTAGCGGGAGGGAACACCGGGGAGCTGTTTTTT. The chain recombines TRBV5-6 with TRBJ2-2; TRBD2 matches at 10 bases. Trimming cost V 4 bases and J 1 base; bases outside gene matches: 4. CDR3 size: 16 residues. Per germline, CDR1 SGHDT and CDR2 YYEEEE.

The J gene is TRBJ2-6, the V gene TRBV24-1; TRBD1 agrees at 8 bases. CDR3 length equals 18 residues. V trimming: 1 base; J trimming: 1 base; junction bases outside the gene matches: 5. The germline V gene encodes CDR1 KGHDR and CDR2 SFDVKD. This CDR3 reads CATSDFPGGASGANVLTF. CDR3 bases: TGTGCCACCAGTGATTTTCCAGGGGGCGCTTCTGGGGCCAACGTCCTGACTTTC.

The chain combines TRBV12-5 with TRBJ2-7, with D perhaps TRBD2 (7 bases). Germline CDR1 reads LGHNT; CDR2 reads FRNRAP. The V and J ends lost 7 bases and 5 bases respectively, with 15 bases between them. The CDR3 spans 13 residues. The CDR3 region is CASAKRGAHEQYF. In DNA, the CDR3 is TGTGCTAGTGCCAAACGGGGGGCCCACGAGCAGTACTTC. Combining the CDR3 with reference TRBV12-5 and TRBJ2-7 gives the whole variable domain DARVTQTPRHKVTEMGQEVTMRCQPILGHNTVFWYRQTMMQGLELLAYFRNRAPLDDSGMPKDRFSAEMPDATLATLKIQPSEPRDSAVYFCASAKRGAHEQYFGPGTRLTVT.

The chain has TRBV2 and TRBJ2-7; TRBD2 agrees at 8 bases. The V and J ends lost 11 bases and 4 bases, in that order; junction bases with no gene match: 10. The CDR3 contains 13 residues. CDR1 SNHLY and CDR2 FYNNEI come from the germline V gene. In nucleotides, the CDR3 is TGTGCCTCACCGTCGCGGGAGGTTTACGAGCAGTACTTC. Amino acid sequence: CASPSREVYEQYF.

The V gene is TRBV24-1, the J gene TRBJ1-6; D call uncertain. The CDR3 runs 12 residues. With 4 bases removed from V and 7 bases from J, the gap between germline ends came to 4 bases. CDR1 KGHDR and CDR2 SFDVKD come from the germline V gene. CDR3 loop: CATSDLNSPLHF. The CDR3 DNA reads TGTGCCACCAGTGACCTCAATTCACCCCTCCACTTT.

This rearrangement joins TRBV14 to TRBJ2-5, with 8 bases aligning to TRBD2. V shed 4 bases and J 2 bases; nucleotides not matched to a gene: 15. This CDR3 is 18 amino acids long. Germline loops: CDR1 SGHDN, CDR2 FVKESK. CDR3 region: CASSLSQGGGPFQETQYF. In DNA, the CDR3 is TGTGCCAGCAGCCTGTCGCAGGGCGGGGGGCCGTTTCAAGAGACCCAGTACTTC.

The CDR3 loop is CATSGTTGGRGQETQYF. The CDR3 region has the DNA TGTGCCACCAGTGGGACGACAGGGGGAAGGGGCCAAGAGACCCAGTACTTC. The chain recombines TRBV24-1 with TRBJ2-5; 9 bases line up with TRBD1. This CDR3 is built from 17 residues. Germline-derived CDR1 and CDR2 are KGHDR and SFDVKD. V lost 5 bases and J lost 1; bases outside the gene matches: 10.

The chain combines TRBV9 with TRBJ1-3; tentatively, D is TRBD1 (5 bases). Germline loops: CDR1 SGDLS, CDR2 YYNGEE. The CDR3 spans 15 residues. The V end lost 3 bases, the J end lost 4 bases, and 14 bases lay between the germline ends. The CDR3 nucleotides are TGTGCCAGCAGCGCAACAGGTCAAAACGGAAACACCATATATTTT. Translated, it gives CASSATGQNGNTIYF.

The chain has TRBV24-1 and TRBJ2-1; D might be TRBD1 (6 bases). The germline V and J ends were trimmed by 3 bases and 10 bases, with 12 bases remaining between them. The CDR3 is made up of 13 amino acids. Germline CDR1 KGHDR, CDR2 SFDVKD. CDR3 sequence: CATSDAGVGEQFF. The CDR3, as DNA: TGTGCCACCAGTGATGCAGGGGTTGGGGAGCAGTTCTTC.

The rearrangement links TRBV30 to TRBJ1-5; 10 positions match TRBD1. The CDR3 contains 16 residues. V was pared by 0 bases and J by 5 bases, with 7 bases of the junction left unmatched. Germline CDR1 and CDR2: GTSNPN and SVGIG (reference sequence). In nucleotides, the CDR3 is TGTGCCTGGAGTGTACATTGGGACAGGGGTGATCAGCCCCAGCATTTT. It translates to CAWSVHWDRGDQPQHF.

The DNA for the CDR3 is TGTGCCAGCAGTTTACCCGGGTCTGAAGCTTTCTTT. Translated, it gives CASSLPGSEAFF. The genes are TRBV28 and TRBJ1-1; D remains ambiguous. This CDR3 region has 12 residues. CDR1 and CDR2 (germline): MDHEN, SYDVKM. V was cut by 2 bases and J by 6 bases, with 7 bases left in between.

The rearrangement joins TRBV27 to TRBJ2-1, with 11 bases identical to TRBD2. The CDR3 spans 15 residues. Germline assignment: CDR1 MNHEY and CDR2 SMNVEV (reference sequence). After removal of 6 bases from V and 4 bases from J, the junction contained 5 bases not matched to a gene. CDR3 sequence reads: CASSGGTSGYNEQFF. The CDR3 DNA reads TGTGCCAGCAGCGGCGGGACTAGCGGTTACAATGAGCAGTTCTTC.

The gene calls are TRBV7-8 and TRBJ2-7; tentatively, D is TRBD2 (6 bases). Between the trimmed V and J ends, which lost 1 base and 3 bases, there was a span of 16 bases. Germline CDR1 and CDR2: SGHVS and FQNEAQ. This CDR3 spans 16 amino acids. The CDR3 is CASSLVSGAGSYEQYF. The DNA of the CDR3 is TGTGCCAGCAGCTTAGTATCCGGAGCGGGTAGCTACGAGCAGTACTTC.